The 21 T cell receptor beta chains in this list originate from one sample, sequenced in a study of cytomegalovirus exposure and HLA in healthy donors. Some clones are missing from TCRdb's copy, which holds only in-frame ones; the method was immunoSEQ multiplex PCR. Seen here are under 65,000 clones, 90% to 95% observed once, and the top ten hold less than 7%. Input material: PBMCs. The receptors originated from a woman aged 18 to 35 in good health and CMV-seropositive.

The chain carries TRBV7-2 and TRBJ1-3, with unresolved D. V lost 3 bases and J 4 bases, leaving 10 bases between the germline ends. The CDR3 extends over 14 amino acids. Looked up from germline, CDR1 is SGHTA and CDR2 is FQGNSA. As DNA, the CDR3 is TGTGCCAGCAGCTTGGCAGGTACCGGAAACACCATATATTTT. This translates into CASSLAGTGNTIYF.

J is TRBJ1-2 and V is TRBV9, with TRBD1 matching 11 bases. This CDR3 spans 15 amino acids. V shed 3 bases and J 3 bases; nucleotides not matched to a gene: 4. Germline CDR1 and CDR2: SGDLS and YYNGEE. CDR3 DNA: TGTGCCAGCAGCGGCCGGGACAGGGGGGACTATGGCTACACCTTC. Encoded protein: CASSGRDRGDYGYTF.

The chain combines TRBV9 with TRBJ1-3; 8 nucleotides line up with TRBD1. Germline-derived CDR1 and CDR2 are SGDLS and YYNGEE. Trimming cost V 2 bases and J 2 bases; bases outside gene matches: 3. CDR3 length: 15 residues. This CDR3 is CASSVNRGTGNTIYF. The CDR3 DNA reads TGTGCCAGCAGCGTCAACAGGGGGACTGGAAACACCATATATTTT.

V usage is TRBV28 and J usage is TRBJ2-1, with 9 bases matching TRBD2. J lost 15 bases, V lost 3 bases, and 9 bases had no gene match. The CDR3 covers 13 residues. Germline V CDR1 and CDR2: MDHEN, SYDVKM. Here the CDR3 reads CASSFRREGRRFF. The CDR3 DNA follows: TGTGCCAGCAGTTTTAGGCGGGAGGGCCGCCGGTTCTTC.

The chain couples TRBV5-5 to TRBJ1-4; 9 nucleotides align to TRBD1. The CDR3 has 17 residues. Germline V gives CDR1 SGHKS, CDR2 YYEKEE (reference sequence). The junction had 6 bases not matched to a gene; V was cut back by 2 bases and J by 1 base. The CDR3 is CASSFGQGIRTNEKLFF. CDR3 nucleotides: TGTGCCAGCAGCTTTGGACAGGGGATAAGAACTAATGAAAAACTGTTTTTT.

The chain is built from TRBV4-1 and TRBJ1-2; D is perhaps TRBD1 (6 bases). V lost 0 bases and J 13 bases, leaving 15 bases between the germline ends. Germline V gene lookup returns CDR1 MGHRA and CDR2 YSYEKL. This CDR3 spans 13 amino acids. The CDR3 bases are TGCGCCAGCAGCCAAGATCTGGGACACCCTCGCACCTTC. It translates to CASSQDLGHPRTF.

This CDR3 is CASRGGSQHF. Written as DNA, the CDR3 is TGTGCCAGCCGGGGGGGGTCCCAGCATTTT. The rearrangement joins TRBV28 to TRBJ1-5; possibly TRBD1 for D (5 bases). The CDR3 totals 10 residues. Trimming pared 8 bases from V and 11 bases from J, leaving 10 bases between. The germline CDR1 and CDR2 sequences are MDHEN and SYDVKM.

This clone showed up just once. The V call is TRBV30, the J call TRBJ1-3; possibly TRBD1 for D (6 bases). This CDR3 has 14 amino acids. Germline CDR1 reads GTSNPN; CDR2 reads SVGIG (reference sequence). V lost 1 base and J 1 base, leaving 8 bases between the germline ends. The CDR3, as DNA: TGTGCCTGGAGTGAGCAGGGGTCTGGAAACACCATATATTTT. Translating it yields CAWSEQGSGNTIYF. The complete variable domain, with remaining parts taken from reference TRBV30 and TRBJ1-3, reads SQTIHQWPATLVQPVGSPLSLECTVEGTSNPNLYWYRQAAGRGLQLLFYSVGIGQISSEVPQNLSASRPQDRQFILSSKKLLLSDSGFYLCAWSEQGSGNTIYFGEGSWLTVV.

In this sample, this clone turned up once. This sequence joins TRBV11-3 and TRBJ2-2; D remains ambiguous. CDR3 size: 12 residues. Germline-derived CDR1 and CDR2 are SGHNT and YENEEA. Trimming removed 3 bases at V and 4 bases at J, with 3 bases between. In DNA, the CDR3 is TGTGCCAGCAGCTTCAGCACCGGGGAGCTGTTTTTT. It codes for CASSFSTGELFF.

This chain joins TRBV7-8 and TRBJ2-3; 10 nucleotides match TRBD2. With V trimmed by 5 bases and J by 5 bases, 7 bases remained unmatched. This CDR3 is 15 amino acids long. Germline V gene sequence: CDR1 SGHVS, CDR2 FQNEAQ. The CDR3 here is CASSHDGLAVDTQYF. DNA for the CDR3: TGTGCCAGCAGCCACGACGGACTAGCGGTAGATACGCAGTATTTT. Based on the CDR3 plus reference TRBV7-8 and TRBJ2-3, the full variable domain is GAGVSQSPRYKVAKRGQDVALRCDPISGHVSLFWYQQALGQGPEFLTYFQNEAQLDKSGLPSDRFFAERPEGSVSTLKIQRTQQEDSAVYLCASSHDGLAVDTQYFGPGTRLTVL.

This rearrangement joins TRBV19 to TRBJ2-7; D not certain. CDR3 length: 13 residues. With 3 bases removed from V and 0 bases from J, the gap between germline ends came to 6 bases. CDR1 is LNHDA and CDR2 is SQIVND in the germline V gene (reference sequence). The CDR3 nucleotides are TGTGCCAGTAGTATGGGCATCTCCTACGAGCAGTACTTC. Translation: CASSMGISYEQYF.

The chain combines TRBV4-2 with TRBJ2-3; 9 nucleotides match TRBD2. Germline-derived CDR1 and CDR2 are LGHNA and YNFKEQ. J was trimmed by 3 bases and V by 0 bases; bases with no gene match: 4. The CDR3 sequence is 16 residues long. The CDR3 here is CASSQELAGGTDTQYF. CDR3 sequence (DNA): TGTGCCAGCAGCCAAGAACTCGCGGGGGGGACAGATACGCAGTATTTT.

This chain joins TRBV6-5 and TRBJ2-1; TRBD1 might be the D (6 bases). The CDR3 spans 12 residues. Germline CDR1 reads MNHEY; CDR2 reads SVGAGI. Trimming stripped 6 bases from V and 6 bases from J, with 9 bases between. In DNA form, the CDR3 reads TGTGCCAGCAGAACGGACAGCAATGAGCAGTTCTTC. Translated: CASRTDSNEQFF.

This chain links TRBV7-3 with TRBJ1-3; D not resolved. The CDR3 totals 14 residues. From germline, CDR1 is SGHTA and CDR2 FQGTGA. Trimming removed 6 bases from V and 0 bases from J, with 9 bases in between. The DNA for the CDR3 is TGTGCCAGCAGTTATCGACACTCTGGAAACACCATATATTTT. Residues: CASSYRHSGNTIYF. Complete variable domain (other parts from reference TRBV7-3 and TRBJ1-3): GAGVSQTPSNKVTEKGKYVELRCDPISGHTALYWYRQSLGQGPEFLIYFQGTGAADDSGLPNDRFFAVRPEGSVSTLKIQRTERGDSAVYLCASSYRHSGNTIYFGEGSWLTVV.

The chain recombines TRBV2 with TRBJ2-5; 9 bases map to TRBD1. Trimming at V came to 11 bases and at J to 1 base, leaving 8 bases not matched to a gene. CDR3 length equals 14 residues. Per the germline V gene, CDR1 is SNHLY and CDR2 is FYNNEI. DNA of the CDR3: TGTGCCGGGGCCGGGACAGGGTTCCAAGAGACCCAGTACTTC. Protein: CAGAGTGFQETQYF.

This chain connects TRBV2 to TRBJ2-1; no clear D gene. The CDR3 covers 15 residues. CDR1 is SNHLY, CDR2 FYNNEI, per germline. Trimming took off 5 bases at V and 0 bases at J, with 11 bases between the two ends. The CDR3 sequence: CASSLQRSSYNEQFF. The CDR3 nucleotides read TGTGCCAGCAGTCTCCAACGGAGCTCCTACAATGAGCAGTTCTTC.

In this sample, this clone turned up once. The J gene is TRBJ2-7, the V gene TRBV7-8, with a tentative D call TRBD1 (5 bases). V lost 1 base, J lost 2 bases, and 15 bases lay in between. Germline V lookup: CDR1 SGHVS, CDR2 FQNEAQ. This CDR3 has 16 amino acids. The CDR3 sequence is CASSLGVNLRAYEQYF. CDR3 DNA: TGTGCCAGCAGCTTAGGAGTTAACCTCAGGGCCTACGAGCAGTACTTC.

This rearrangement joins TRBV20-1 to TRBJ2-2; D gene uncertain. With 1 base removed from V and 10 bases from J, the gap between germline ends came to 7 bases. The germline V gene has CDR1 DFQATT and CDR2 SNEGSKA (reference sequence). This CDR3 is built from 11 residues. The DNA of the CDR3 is TGCAGTGCTAGAGGAGATGAGGAGCTGTTTTTT. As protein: CSARGDEELFF.

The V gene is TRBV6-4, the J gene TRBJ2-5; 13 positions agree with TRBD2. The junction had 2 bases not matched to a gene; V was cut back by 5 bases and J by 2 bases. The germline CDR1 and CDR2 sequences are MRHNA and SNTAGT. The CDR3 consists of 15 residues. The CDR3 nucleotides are TGTGCCAGCAGTCGGACTAGCGGGGGTCAAGAGACCCAGTACTTC. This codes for CASSRTSGGQETQYF.

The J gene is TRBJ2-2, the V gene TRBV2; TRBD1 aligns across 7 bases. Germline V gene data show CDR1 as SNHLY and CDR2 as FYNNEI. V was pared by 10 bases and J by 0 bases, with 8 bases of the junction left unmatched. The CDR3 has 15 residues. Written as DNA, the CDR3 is TGTGCCACCCAAACCGGGACAGCGAACACCGGGGAGCTGTTTTTT. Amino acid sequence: CATQTGTANTGELFF.

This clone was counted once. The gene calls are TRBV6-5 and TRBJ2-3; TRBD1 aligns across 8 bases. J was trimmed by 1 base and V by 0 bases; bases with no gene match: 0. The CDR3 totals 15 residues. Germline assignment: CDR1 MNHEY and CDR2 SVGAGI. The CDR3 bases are TGTGCCAGCAGTTACTCGGGACAGGGCACAGATACGCAGTATTTT. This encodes CASSYSGQGTDTQYF.